These 21 T cell receptor beta chains came from one sample sequenced in a study of blood T cell repertoires in COVID-19. Produced via immunoSEQ multiplex PCR; TCRdb's table is partial and in-frame only. The sample contains approximately 200,000 clones, 80% to 90% of which appear only once. The sequenced sample was PBMCs or T cells enriched from blood (not recorded which). The receptors come from a man aged 25 to 40 in a cohort exposed to, infected with or recovered from COVID-19 (not recorded which).

The rearrangement joins TRBV5-6 to TRBJ2-2, with TRBD2 as a possible D gene (5 bases). Germline CDR1 and CDR2: SGHDT and YYEEEE. Trimming took off 2 bases at V and 10 bases at J, with 15 bases between the two ends. The length of the CDR3 is 14 residues. CDR3 sequence reads: CASSFGLDGEELFF. CDR3 DNA sequence: TGTGCCAGCAGCTTTGGACTTGATGGGGAGGAGCTGTTTTTT.

V and J are TRBV28 and TRBJ1-6; D gene ambiguous. The CDR3 covers 15 residues. The V end was cut by 3 bases, the J end by 8 bases, with 14 bases between. The germline gives CDR1 MDHEN, CDR2 SYDVKM. Here the CDR3 reads CASSFPSRMDSPLHF. The CDR3 DNA follows: TGTGCCAGCAGTTTCCCGAGTAGAATGGATTCACCCCTCCACTTT.

The J gene is TRBJ2-5, the V gene TRBV7-9; possibly TRBD2 for D (5 bases). Germline assignment: CDR1 SEHNR and CDR2 FQNEAQ (reference sequence). The V end lost 5 bases, the J end lost 5 bases, and 15 bases lay between the germline ends. This CDR3 has 14 amino acids. The CDR3, as DNA: TGTGCCAGCAGCCTCCCGGAGGAAAGGGAGACCCAGTACTTC. Encoded protein: CASSLPEERETQYF. Drawing the rest from reference TRBV7-9 and TRBJ2-5, the complete variable domain is DTGVSQNPRHKITKRGQNVTFRCDPISEHNRLYWYRQTLGQGPEFLTYFQNEAQLEKSRLLSDRFSAERPKGSFSTLEIQRTEQGDSAMYLCASSLPEERETQYFGPGTRLLVL.

The V gene is TRBV25-1, the J gene TRBJ1-1; TRBD1 agrees at 7 bases. V lost 8 bases and J lost 1; bases outside the gene matches: 10. The germline V gene has CDR1 MGHDK and CDR2 SYGVNS. This CDR3 spans 15 amino acids. CDR3 sequence reads: CASQFTGTANTEAFF. CDR3 sequence (DNA): TGTGCCAGCCAGTTCACCGGGACAGCGAACACTGAAGCTTTCTTT.

The CDR3 nucleotides are TGTGCCAGCACCCCGGGACAGGGATATGGCTACACCTTC. Translating it yields CASTPGQGYGYTF. The V call is TRBV12-3 or TRBV12-4, the J call TRBJ1-2, with 9 positions matching TRBD1. With 7 bases clipped from V and 5 bases from J, the junction kept 5 bases outside the gene matches. The CDR3 is made up of 13 amino acids.

The chain carries TRBV9 and TRBJ2-1, with D uncertain. V was cut by 3 bases and J by 7 bases, with 5 bases left in between. CDR3 length equals 11 residues. Germline values: CDR1 SGDLS, CDR2 YYNGEE. The chain's CDR3 is CASSEENEQFF. The CDR3 DNA reads as TGTGCCAGCAGCGAGGAGAATGAGCAGTTCTTC.

The sample holds one count of this clone. This chain connects TRBV13 to TRBJ2-1; 8 bases align to TRBD2. J gave up 8 bases and V 5 bases, and 14 bases lay outside the gene matches. The germline V gene encodes CDR1 PRHDT and CDR2 FYEKMQ (reference sequence). There are 16 residues in the CDR3. For the CDR3, the DNA is TGTGCCAGCAGCCTGCTGGTGAGCGGGAGATGGGATGAGCAGTTCTTC. This codes for CASSLLVSGRWDEQFF.

This rearrangement joins TRBV2 to TRBJ2-7; no definite D call. V was trimmed by 10 bases and J by 12 bases, leaving 19 bases between them. From germline, CDR1 is SNHLY and CDR2 FYNNEI. CDR3 length equals 11 residues. CDR3 protein: CAIPNGLGWYF. The CDR3 bases are TGTGCCATACCGAACGGGTTAGGATGGTACTTC.

The J gene is TRBJ1-4, the V gene TRBV5-1, with D possibly matching TRBD1 (5 bases). Germline V gives CDR1 SGHRS, CDR2 YFSETQ. The length of the CDR3 is 17 residues. Between the trimmed V and J ends, which lost 0 bases and 5 bases, there was a span of 17 bases. The DNA for the CDR3 is TGCGCCAGCAGCTTGGACGGCGGGGCAGTGGGGAATGAAAAACTGTTTTTT. Residues: CASSLDGGAVGNEKLFF.

The chain combines TRBV11-3 with TRBJ2-1; a possible D gene is TRBD2 (6 bases). Trimming took off 1 base at V and 5 bases at J, with 15 bases between the two ends. The germline gives CDR1 SGHNT, CDR2 YENEEA. The CDR3 extends over 16 amino acids. CDR3 sequence (DNA): TGTGCCAGCAGCTTAGGCCCGGGACTCCAGAACAATGAGCAGTTCTTC. Protein: CASSLGPGLQNNEQFF. The full variable domain, its missing parts supplied by reference TRBV11-3 and TRBJ2-1, is EAGVVQSPRYKIIEKKQPVAFWCNPISGHNTLYWYLQNLGQGPELLIRYENEEAVDDSQLPKDRFSAERLKGVDSTLKIQPAELGDSAVYLCASSLGPGLQNNEQFFGPGTRLTVL.

This chain joins TRBV4-3 and TRBJ1-2; D is perhaps TRBD1 (5 bases). Germline-derived CDR1 and CDR2 are LGHNA and YSLEER. The CDR3 has 15 residues. Trimming removed 1 base from V and 8 bases from J, with 17 bases in between. As DNA, the CDR3 is TGCGCCAGCAGCCAAGGAGTAGGGCAGGGAGGAGGCTACACCTTC. It encodes CASSQGVGQGGGYTF.

This clone was seen once. V is TRBV27 and J is TRBJ2-1, with 11 bases aligning to TRBD2. This CDR3 contains 23 residues. CDR1 MNHEY and CDR2 SMNVEV come from the germline V gene (reference sequence). Trimming took 4 bases from V and 3 from J; bases not matched to a gene: 26. This CDR3 reads CASSSFSGRAPGNLKGLYNEQFF. As DNA, the CDR3 is TGTGCCAGCAGTTCCTTTAGCGGGAGGGCCCCGGGTAATTTGAAGGGTCTCTACAATGAGCAGTTCTTC.

This clone occurred a few times. This chain uses TRBV4-1 with TRBJ1-5; D remains ambiguous. The germline CDR1 and CDR2 sequences are MGHRA and YSYEKL. V was pared by 1 base and J by 1 base, with 8 bases between. This CDR3 has 15 amino acids. CDR3 bases: TGCGCCAGCAGCCAAGGTGCCGGGAGCAATCAGCCCCAGCATTTT. The encoded protein is CASSQGAGSNQPQHF.

This clone qualifies as medium-sized (0.01 to 0.1%). CDR3 in amino acids: CASSLGTGLNQPQHF. The CDR3 coding sequence is TGTGCCAGCAGCCTCGGGACAGGCCTCAATCAGCCCCAGCATTTT. The chain combines TRBV6-5 with TRBJ1-5; 8 nucleotides align to TRBD1. Germline-derived CDR1 and CDR2 are MNHEY and SVGAGI. The junction had 7 bases not matched to a gene; V was cut back by 6 bases and J by 3 bases. The CDR3 loop spans 15 amino acids.

The V call is TRBV6-5, the J call TRBJ2-1; 13 nucleotides match TRBD2. The CDR3 has 16 amino acids. V lost 4 bases and J lost 4; bases outside the gene matches: 4. The germline CDR1 and CDR2 sequences are MNHEY and SVGAGI. The CDR3 DNA follows: TGTGCCAGCAGTTTCGGGACTAGCGGGGAATACAATGAGCAGTTCTTC. Its protein product is CASSFGTSGEYNEQFF.

The chain uses TRBV6-5 and TRBJ1-5, with a weak D call TRBD1 (6 bases). Germline CDR1 and CDR2: MNHEY and SVGAGI. Trimming left V 6 bases short and J 6 bases short, with 18 bases between. The CDR3 covers 15 residues. CDR3 sequence reads: CASSPRGATSQPQHF. In DNA form, the CDR3 reads TGTGCCAGCAGCCCGCGGGGGGCTACTAGTCAGCCCCAGCATTTT.

This chain links TRBV3-1 (or the pseudogene TRBV3-2) with TRBJ1-1; a weak D match, TRBD1 (6 bases). The CDR3 consists of 14 residues. V lost 4 bases and J lost 1, with 10 bases in between. Looked up from germline, CDR1 is LGHDT and CDR2 is YNNKEL (reference sequence). CDR3 nucleotides: TGTGCCAGCAGCCCCGCGGGGGCGAACACTGAAGCTTTCTTT. The encoded protein is CASSPAGANTEAFF.

The chain carries TRBV11-2 and TRBJ1-1; maybe TRBD1 (5 bases). The CDR3 contains 13 residues. The V gene lost 6 bases and the J gene lost 1 base, with 9 bases spanning the gap. The germline gives CDR1 SGHAT, CDR2 FQNNGV. This CDR3 reads CASRRTGNTEAFF. CDR3 nucleotides: TGTGCCAGCAGGCGAACAGGGAACACTGAAGCTTTCTTT.

The chain combines TRBV27 with TRBJ1-1, with TRBD1 identical over 7 bases. There are 16 residues in the CDR3. Germline lookup yields CDR1 MNHEY and CDR2 SMNVEV (reference sequence). The junction had 9 bases not matched to a gene; V was cut back by 5 bases and J by 0 bases. The CDR3 here is CASSIQGPAMNTEAFF. The CDR3 DNA is TGTGCCAGCAGTATACAGGGGCCAGCAATGAACACTGAAGCTTTCTTT.

The chain links TRBV9 to TRBJ1-5; TRBD1 matches 7 bases. V lost 4 bases, J lost 3 bases, and 7 bases stayed unmatched. CDR1 SGDLS and CDR2 YYNGEE come from the germline V gene. The CDR3 extends over 15 amino acids. The DNA for the CDR3 is TGTGCCAGCAGCCAGGGGGGCGACGCCAATCAGCCCCAGCATTTT. Translating it yields CASSQGGDANQPQHF.

With respect to this clone: Its ends do not fully match the called genes, so a read error is possible. CDR3 sequence: CASRLGDSSYEQYF. In DNA form, the CDR3 reads TGCGCCAGCAGATTGGGTGACAGTTCCTACGAGCAGTACTTC. The chain recombines TRBV5-1 with TRBJ2-7, with D possibly matching TRBD1 (5 bases). Per germline, CDR1 SGHRS and CDR2 YFSETQ. This CDR3 comprises 14 residues.